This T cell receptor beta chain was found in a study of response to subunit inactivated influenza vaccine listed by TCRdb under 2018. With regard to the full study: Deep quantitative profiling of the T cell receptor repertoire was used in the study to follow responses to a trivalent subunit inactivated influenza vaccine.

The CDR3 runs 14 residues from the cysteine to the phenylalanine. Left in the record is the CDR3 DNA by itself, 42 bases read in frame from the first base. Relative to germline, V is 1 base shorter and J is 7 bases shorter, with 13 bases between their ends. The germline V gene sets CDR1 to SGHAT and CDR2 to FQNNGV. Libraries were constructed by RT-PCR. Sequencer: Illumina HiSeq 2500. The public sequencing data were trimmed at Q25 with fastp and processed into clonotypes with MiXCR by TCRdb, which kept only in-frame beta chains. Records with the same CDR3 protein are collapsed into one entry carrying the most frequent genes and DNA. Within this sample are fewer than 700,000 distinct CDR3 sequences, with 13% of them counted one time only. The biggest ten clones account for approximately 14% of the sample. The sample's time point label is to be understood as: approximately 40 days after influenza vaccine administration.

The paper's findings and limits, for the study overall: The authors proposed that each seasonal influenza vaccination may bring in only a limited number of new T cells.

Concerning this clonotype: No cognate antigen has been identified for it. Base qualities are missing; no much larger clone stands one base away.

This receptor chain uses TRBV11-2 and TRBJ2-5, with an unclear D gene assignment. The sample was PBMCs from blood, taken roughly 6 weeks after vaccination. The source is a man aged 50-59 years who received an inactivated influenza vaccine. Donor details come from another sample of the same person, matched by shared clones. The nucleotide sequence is TGTGCCAGCAGCTTAGTACAAGGGCGGATGACCCAGTACTTC. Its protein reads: CASSLVQGRMTQYF. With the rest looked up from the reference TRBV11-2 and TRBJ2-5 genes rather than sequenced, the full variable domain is EAGVAQSPRYKIIEKRQSVAFWCNPISGHATLYWYQQILGQGPKLLIQFQNNGVVDDSQLPKDRFSAERLKGVDSTLKIQPAKLEDSAVYLCASSLVQGRMTQYFGPGTRLLVL.